This T cell receptor beta chain was captured by sequencing in a study of blood T cell repertoires in COVID-19. TCRdb keeps only in-frame clones here, not all; method: immunoSEQ multiplex PCR. The sample shows roughly 120,000 clones, approximately 86% of them seen only once. The specimen sequenced was peripheral blood. This receptor was identified in a woman aged 45-59 years with active or convalescent COVID-19.

This chain's CDR3 is CASSYSFLGGAFAKNIQYF. The CDR3 DNA is TGTGCCAGCAGTTACTCGTTTTTAGGGGGCGCTTTTGCCAAAAACATTCAGTACTTC. This chain uses TRBV6-2 or TRBV6-3 with TRBJ2-4; 7 nucleotides line up with TRBD1. The J segment lost 1 base and the V segment lost 0 bases, leaving 12 bases of the junction unmatched. The CDR3 runs 19 residues. Germline CDR1 is MNHEY and CDR2 is SVGEGT.